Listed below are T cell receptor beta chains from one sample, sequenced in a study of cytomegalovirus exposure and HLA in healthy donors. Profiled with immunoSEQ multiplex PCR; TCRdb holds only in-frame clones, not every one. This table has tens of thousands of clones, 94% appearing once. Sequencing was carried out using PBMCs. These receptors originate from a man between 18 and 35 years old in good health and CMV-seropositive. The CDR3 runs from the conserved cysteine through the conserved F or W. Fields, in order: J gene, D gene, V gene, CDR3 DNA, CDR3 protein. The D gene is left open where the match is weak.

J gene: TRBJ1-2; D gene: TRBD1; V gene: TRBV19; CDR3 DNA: TGTGCCAGTAGTCCACGGAACAGGGGCCGTCTGTATGGCTACACCTTC; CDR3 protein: CASSPRNRGRLYGYTF
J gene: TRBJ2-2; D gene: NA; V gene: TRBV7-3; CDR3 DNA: TGTGCCAGCAGCTCAAAGACGGGGGGCGCGAACACCGGGGAGCTGTTTTTT; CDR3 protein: CASSSKTGGANTGELFF
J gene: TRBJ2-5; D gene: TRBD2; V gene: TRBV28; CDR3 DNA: TGTGCCAGCCAACTACTAGCGGGACGAGAGACCCAGTACTTC; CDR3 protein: CASQLLAGRETQYF
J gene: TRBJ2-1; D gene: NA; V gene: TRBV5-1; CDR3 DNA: TGCGCCAGCAGCTCCGCAGGTTACAATGAGCAGTTCTTC; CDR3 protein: CASSSAGYNEQFF
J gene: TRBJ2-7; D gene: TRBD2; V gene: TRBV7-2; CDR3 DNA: TGTGCCAGCAGCAACCCGGGAGGGTACGAGCAGTACTTC; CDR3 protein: CASSNPGGYEQYF
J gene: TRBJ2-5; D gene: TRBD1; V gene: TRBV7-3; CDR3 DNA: TGTGCCAGCAGCTTGGCGGGGACAGGGGAGACCCAGTACTTC; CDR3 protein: CASSLAGTGETQYF
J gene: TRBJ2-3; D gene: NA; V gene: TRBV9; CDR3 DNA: TGTGCCAGCAGTCCAGGACTCACAGATACGCAGTATTTT; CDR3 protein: CASSPGLTDTQYF
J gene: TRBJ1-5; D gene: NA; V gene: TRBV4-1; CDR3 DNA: TGCGCCAGCAGCCACCTCCGGGGCAATCAGCCCCAGCATTTT; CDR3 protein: CASSHLRGNQPQHF
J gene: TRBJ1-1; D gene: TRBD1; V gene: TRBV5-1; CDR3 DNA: TGCGCCAGCAGCTTTGGAAGGGGGCCAGCTAACACTGAAGCTTTCTTT; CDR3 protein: CASSFGRGPANTEAFF
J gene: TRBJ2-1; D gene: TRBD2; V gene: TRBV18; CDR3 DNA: TGTGCCAGCTCACCACTCAGGGTTGCGGGGGGAAAAGTATACAATGAGCAGTTCTTC; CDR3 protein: CASSPLRVAGGKVYNEQFF
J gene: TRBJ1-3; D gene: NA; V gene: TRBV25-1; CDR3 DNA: TGTGCCAGCAGTACCTCGACAGCGCGAAACACCATATATTTT; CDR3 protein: CASSTSTARNTIYF
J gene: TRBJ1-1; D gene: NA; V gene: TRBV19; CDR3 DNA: TGTGCCAGTAGTATGAGCTCGAACACTGAAGCTTTCTTT; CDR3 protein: CASSMSSNTEAFF
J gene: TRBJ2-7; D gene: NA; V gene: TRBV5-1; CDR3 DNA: TGCGCCAGCAGCCTTGGACAGAACTACGAGCAGTACTTC; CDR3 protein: CASSLGQNYEQYF
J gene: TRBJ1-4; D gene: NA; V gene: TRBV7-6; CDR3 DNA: TGTGCCAGCAGCTCGGCAGGGTCGGGGGCTAATGAAAAACTGTTTTTT; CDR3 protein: CASSSAGSGANEKLFF
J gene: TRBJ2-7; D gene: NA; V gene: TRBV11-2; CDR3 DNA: TGTGCCAGCAGCTTAGCACAGCTCGCCTACGAGCAGTACTTC; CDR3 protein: CASSLAQLAYEQYF
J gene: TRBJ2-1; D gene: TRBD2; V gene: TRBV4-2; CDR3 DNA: TGTGCCAGCAGCCAAGTTAGCGGGAGGGACAATGAGCAGTTCTTC; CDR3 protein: CASSQVSGRDNEQFF